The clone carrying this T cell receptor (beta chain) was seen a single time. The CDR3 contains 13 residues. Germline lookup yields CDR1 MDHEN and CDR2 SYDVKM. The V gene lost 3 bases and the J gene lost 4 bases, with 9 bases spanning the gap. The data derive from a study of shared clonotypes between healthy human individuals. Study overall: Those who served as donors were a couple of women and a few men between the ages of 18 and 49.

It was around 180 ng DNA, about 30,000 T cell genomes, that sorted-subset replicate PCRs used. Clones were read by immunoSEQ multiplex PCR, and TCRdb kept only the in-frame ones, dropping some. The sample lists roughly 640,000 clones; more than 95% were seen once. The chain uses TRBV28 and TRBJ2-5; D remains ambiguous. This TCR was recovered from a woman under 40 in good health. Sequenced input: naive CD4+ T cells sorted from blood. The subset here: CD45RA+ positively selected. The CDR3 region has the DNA TGTGCCAGCAGTTTGAATCTGGGAGAGACCCAGTACTTC. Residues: CASSLNLGETQYF.